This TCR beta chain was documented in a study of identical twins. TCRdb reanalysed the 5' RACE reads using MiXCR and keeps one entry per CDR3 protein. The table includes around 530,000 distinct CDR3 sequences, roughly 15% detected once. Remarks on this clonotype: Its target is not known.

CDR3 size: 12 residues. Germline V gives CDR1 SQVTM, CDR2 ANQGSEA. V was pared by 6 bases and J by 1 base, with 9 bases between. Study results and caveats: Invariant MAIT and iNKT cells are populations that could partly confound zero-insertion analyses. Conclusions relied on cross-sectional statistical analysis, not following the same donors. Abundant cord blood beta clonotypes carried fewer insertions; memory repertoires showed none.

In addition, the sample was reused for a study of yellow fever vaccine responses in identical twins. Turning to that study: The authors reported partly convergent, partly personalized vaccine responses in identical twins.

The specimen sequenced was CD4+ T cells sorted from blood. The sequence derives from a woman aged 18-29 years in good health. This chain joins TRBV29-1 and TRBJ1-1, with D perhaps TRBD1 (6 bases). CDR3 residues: CSVKQGNTEAFF. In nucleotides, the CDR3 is TGCAGCGTGAAACAGGGGAACACTGAAGCTTTCTTT.